Presented here are 30 T cell receptor beta chains from one specimen sequenced in a study of shared T cell receptors in the human thymus. Sequenced by immunoSEQ multiplex PCR; TCRdb stores in-frame clones only, minus some. The table records hundreds of thousands of clones, about 89% of them present only once. The data also belong to a second study, concerning human thymus T cells.

Sequencing used thymocytes. These receptors came from a boy in the first two years of life with a congenital heart defect.

This clone was picked up one time. The chain recombines TRBV10-3 with TRBJ1-5, with D unclear. The V and J ends lost 4 bases and 6 bases respectively, with 16 bases between them. The germline CDR1 and CDR2 sequences are ENHRY and SYGVKD. The CDR3 is 15 residues long. The CDR3 DNA reads TGTGCCATCAGTGCCGAACGCCAGGAGGGTCAGCCCCAGCATTTT. It specifies CAISAERQEGQPQHF.

The chain couples TRBV29-1 to TRBJ2-7, with 8 nucleotides matching TRBD1. J gave up 6 bases and V 6 bases, and 7 bases lay outside the gene matches. The CDR3 is made up of 12 amino acids. Germline CDR1 and CDR2: SQVTM and ANQGSEA. The DNA for the CDR3 is TGCAGCGTCATCCTGGACAGGGTCGAGCAGTACTTC. Protein: CSVILDRVEQYF.

The rearrangement uses TRBV5-6 and TRBJ2-3, with D perhaps matching TRBD2 (6 bases). The CDR3 runs 16 residues. Per the germline V gene, CDR1 is SGHDT and CDR2 is YYEEEE. V lost 6 bases and J lost 5, with 22 bases in between. Here the CDR3 DNA reads TGTGCCAGCATCCCCCATCAACTAGCCCGCGAAGATACGCAGTATTTT. Protein: CASIPHQLAREDTQYF.

V is TRBV4-2 and J is TRBJ1-6; D gene ambiguous. Trimming removed 3 bases at V and 7 bases at J, with 16 bases between. CDR1 LGHNA and CDR2 YNFKEQ come from the germline V gene. CDR3 size: 16 residues. The CDR3 loop is CASSHALRAGNSPLHF. The CDR3 nucleotides are TGTGCCAGCAGCCATGCTTTGCGGGCCGGAAATTCACCCCTCCACTTT.

V and J are TRBV5-6 and TRBJ1-2, with TRBD1 matching 10 bases. The junction had 7 bases not matched to a gene; V was cut back by 1 base and J by 4 bases. This CDR3 contains 16 residues. Germline V gene sequence: CDR1 SGHDT, CDR2 YYEEEE. The CDR3 protein is CASSLRSGQGFYGYTF. CDR3 coding DNA: TGTGCCAGCAGCTTGCGTTCGGGACAGGGGTTCTATGGCTACACCTTC.

This clone was counted a single time. The chain recombines TRBV7-2 with TRBJ2-1; 8 bases align to TRBD1. Trimming at V came to 4 bases and at J to 8 bases, leaving 10 bases not matched to a gene. The germline V gene has CDR1 SGHTA and CDR2 FQGNSA. The CDR3 spans 15 residues. CDR3 protein: CASSSQRPGGDEQFF. CDR3 bases: TGTGCCAGCAGCTCCCAACGGCCAGGGGGCGATGAGCAGTTCTTC.

The V gene is TRBV4-3, the J gene TRBJ2-2; tentatively, D is TRBD2 (5 bases). Per the germline V gene, CDR1 is LGHNA and CDR2 is YSLEER. Trimming took 4 bases from V and 2 from J, leaving 17 bases between them. This CDR3 is built from 17 residues. CDR3 amino acids: CASSPPGAEINTGELFF. The CDR3 region has the DNA TGCGCCAGCAGCCCCCCAGGAGCGGAGATAAACACCGGGGAGCTGTTTTTT.

This rearrangement joins TRBV20-1 to TRBJ2-7, with D uncertain. Trimming shortened V by 4 bases and J by 8 bases, and 9 bases separated the two germline ends. This CDR3 is built from 10 residues. The germline V gene encodes CDR1 DFQATT and CDR2 SNEGSKA (reference sequence). CDR3 residues: CSATYSKQYF. The CDR3 DNA sequence: TGCAGTGCTACCTACTCCAAGCAGTACTTC.

This sequence joins TRBV2 and TRBJ2-3, with 9 bases identical to TRBD2. This CDR3 region has 15 residues. J gave up 1 base and V 4 bases, and 3 bases lay outside the gene matches. Germline loops: CDR1 SNHLY, CDR2 FYNNEI. The CDR3, as DNA: TGTGCCAGCAGTGGAGTAGCGGGGGGCACAGATACGCAGTATTTT. Translating gives CASSGVAGGTDTQYF. The entire variable domain, with the rest obtained from reference TRBV2 and TRBJ2-3, is as follows: EPEVTQTPSHQVTQMGQEVILRCVPISNHLYFYWYRQILGQKVEFLVSFYNNEISEKSEIFDDQFSVERPDGSNFTLKIRSTKLEDSAMYFCASSGVAGGTDTQYFGPGTRLTVL.

V is TRBV5-1 and J is TRBJ2-1; 13 nucleotides line up with TRBD2. The junction had 6 bases not matched to a gene; V was cut back by 4 bases and J by 8 bases. The CDR3 extends over 15 amino acids. Germline V gene lookup returns CDR1 SGHRS and CDR2 YFSETQ. The CDR3 loop is CASSLRTSGGDEQFF. The CDR3 nucleotides read TGCGCCAGCAGCCTTCGGACTAGCGGGGGTGATGAGCAGTTCTTC. The variable domain in full, with the rest retrieved from reference TRBV5-1 and TRBJ2-1, is KAGVTQTPRYLIKTRGQQVTLSCSPISGHRSVSWYQQTPGQGLQFLFEYFSETQRNKGNFPGRFSGRQFSNSRSEMNVSTLELGDSALYLCASSLRTSGGDEQFFGPGTRLTVL.

This sequence joins TRBV7-8 and TRBJ2-7, with 7 bases matching TRBD1. The germline gives CDR1 SGHVS, CDR2 FQNEAQ. The trim removed 1 base at V and 0 bases at J, leaving 12 bases unmatched. CDR3 size: 18 residues. DNA for the CDR3: TGTGCCAGCAGCTTAGAGTCCCCTCGGGCAGGGGGCTCCTACGAGCAGTACTTC. Protein product: CASSLESPRAGGSYEQYF.

In its sample, this clone was seen once. This chain uses TRBV6-6 with TRBJ1-1, with 8 bases that match TRBD1. This CDR3 comprises 14 residues. V was pared by 6 bases and J by 4 bases, with 7 bases of the junction left unmatched. Germline assignment: CDR1 MNHNY and CDR2 SVGAGI (reference sequence). The CDR3: CASSRADRGTEAFF. The DNA for the CDR3 is TGTGCCAGCAGCCGCGCCGACAGGGGCACTGAAGCTTTCTTT.

The chain couples TRBV28 to TRBJ2-5, with a weak D call TRBD1 (6 bases). CDR1 MDHEN and CDR2 SYDVKM come from the germline V gene. CDR3 length: 13 amino acids. V dropped 5 bases and J dropped 5 bases, with 12 bases sitting between them. This CDR3 is CASSPQGCETQYF. The DNA of the CDR3 is TGTGCCAGCAGTCCACAGGGTTGTGAGACCCAGTACTTC.

The chain couples TRBV14 to TRBJ1-2; D ambiguous. The CDR3 is made up of 16 amino acids. The V and J ends lost 4 bases and 1 base respectively, with 16 bases between them. Germline V gives CDR1 SGHDN, CDR2 FVKESK. CDR3 sequence: CASSRQPGRNNYGYTF. CDR3 nucleotide sequence: TGTGCCAGCAGCCGGCAGCCGGGGAGGAATAACTATGGCTACACCTTC.

This chain joins TRBV13 and TRBJ2-2; TRBD2 aligns across 9 bases. With V trimmed by 4 bases and J by 6 bases, 12 bases remained unmatched. The germline gives CDR1 PRHDT, CDR2 FYEKMQ (reference sequence). This CDR3 comprises 17 residues. DNA for the CDR3: TGTGCCAGCAGCTCCAGCCCGAGAGCGGGGGGCGCCGGGGAGCTGTTTTTT. Its protein product is CASSSSPRAGGAGELFF.

The chain recombines TRBV25-1 with TRBJ2-4; tentatively, D is TRBD2 (5 bases). This CDR3 is 13 amino acids long. With 6 bases removed from V and 0 bases from J, the gap between germline ends came to 6 bases. Per germline, CDR1 MGHDK and CDR2 SYGVNS. CDR3 amino acids: CASREGAKNIQYF. Written as DNA, the CDR3 is TGTGCCAGCAGAGAGGGAGCCAAAAACATTCAGTACTTC.

This chain joins TRBV28 and TRBJ1-5; 8 bases are a match to TRBD1. V dropped 6 bases and J dropped 4; count of bases not matched to a gene: 11. This CDR3 has 16 residues. From germline, CDR1 is MDHEN and CDR2 SYDVKM. CDR3 sequence reads: CASSHLGQGPNQPQHF. The CDR3 coding sequence is TGTGCCAGCAGCCATCTAGGACAGGGCCCAAATCAGCCCCAGCATTTT.

This chain joins TRBV28 and TRBJ2-2, with TRBD1 as a possible D gene (5 bases). The CDR3 runs to 13 residues. From germline, CDR1 is MDHEN and CDR2 SYDVKM. V shed 5 bases and J shed 6 bases, with 10 bases lying between them. The CDR3 region has the DNA TGTGCCAGCAGTCTCAGGGTTTCCGGGGAGCTGTTTTTT. Its translation is CASSLRVSGELFF.

V is TRBV9 and J is TRBJ2-5; 7 bases match TRBD2. The CDR3 has 17 residues. Germline V lookup: CDR1 SGDLS, CDR2 YYNGEE. Trimming removed 3 bases from V and 2 bases from J; junction bases left unmatched: 13. In DNA, the CDR3 is TGTGCCAGCAGCGGAAGGAGGGCGGGAGCGGAGCAAGAGACCCAGTACTTC. Its translation is CASSGRRAGAEQETQYF.

The count of this clone is one. The V gene is TRBV7-2, the J gene TRBJ1-1; D may be TRBD1 (5 bases). V gave up 0 bases and J gave up 4 bases, with 9 bases separating them. Germline V CDR1 and CDR2: SGHTA, FQGNSA. The CDR3 runs to 14 residues. This CDR3 reads CASSLAQGPTEAFF. Written as DNA, the CDR3 is TGTGCCAGCAGCTTAGCTCAGGGTCCCACTGAAGCTTTCTTT.

The genes are TRBV28 and TRBJ1-5; 9 bases are a match to TRBD1. V lost 6 bases, J lost 3 bases, and 3 bases stayed unmatched. This CDR3 contains 14 residues. Per the germline V gene, CDR1 is MDHEN and CDR2 is SYDVKM. CDR3 in DNA: TGTGCCAGCAGAGGGGACAGGGACAATCAGCCCCAGCATTTT. Amino acid sequence: CASRGDRDNQPQHF.

As for this clone: The same CDR3 can be traced to other DNA sequences in this sample. The chain joins TRBV30 to TRBJ1-5; D remains ambiguous. The ends were cut back, 3 bases at V and 4 bases at J, with 7 bases in the middle. This CDR3 is built from 12 residues. CDR1 and CDR2 (germline): GTSNPN, SVGIG (reference sequence). In DNA, the CDR3 is TGTGCCTGGAGCGGAGGGAATCAGCCCCAGCATTTT. Its protein is CAWSGGNQPQHF.

The chain links TRBV4-1 to TRBJ2-5; perhaps TRBD2 as D (6 bases). Trimming left V 5 bases short and J 1 base short, with 8 bases between. The CDR3 consists of 13 residues. Germline V CDR1 and CDR2: MGHRA, YSYEKL. For the CDR3, the DNA is TGCGCCAGCAGCGGGACTTTCCAAGAGACCCAGTACTTC. Its protein is CASSGTFQETQYF.

This chain links TRBV4-1 with TRBJ2-7, with D tentatively TRBD2 (7 bases). The germline CDR1 and CDR2 sequences are MGHRA and YSYEKL. Deletions cut 1 base from V and 2 bases from J, with 12 bases between. This CDR3 has 15 amino acids. As DNA, the CDR3 is TGCGCCAGCAGCCAAGTAGGGGGGGAGGCCTACGAGCAGTACTTC. It specifies CASSQVGGEAYEQYF.

This chain connects TRBV19 to TRBJ2-1; TRBD2 is a possible D gene (6 bases). This CDR3 comprises 14 residues. Trimming removed 4 bases from V and 6 bases from J, with 13 bases in between. The germline V gene encodes CDR1 LNHDA and CDR2 SQIVND (reference sequence). The CDR3 here is CASSTGGGFNEQFF. CDR3 bases: TGTGCCAGTAGTACAGGAGGAGGGTTCAATGAGCAGTTCTTC.

The chain is built from TRBV27 and TRBJ1-1; 10 bases map to TRBD1. Unmatched junction bases numbered 17, after V lost 5 bases and J lost 2 bases. The CDR3 is 19 amino acids. Germline V gene lookup returns CDR1 MNHEY and CDR2 SMNVEV (reference sequence). CDR3: CASSKLWKGQGIINTEAFF. CDR3 DNA sequence: TGTGCCAGCAGTAAATTATGGAAGGGACAGGGGATAATAAACACTGAAGCTTTCTTT.

The genes are TRBV6-1 and TRBJ2-3, with TRBD2 identical over 11 bases. V shed 3 bases, J shed 6 bases, and the junction held 11 bases outside the gene matches. This CDR3 has 17 amino acids. The V gene's germline CDR1 is MNHNS and CDR2 SASEGT. DNA for the CDR3: TGTGCCAGCAGTGACCCCGGACTAGCGGGTACTAGGGATACGCAGTATTTT. Protein product: CASSDPGLAGTRDTQYF.

The chain uses TRBV29-1 and TRBJ2-3; 11 bases agree with TRBD2. Looked up from germline, CDR1 is SQVTM and CDR2 is ANQGSEA. The CDR3 runs 16 residues. Unmatched junction bases numbered 12, after V lost 4 bases and J lost 6 bases. CDR3 in DNA: TGCAGCGTTGTTATGTTAGCGGGAGGGCAAGGGGATACGCAGTATTTT. Amino acid sequence: CSVVMLAGGQGDTQYF.

V is TRBV30 and J is TRBJ2-2; D possibly corresponds to TRBD1 (6 bases). The length of the CDR3 is 17 residues. Germline CDR1 is GTSNPN and CDR2 is SVGIG (reference sequence). Trimming took 0 bases from V and 0 from J, leaving 14 bases between them. CDR3 amino acids: CAWSVSPDRPNTGELFF. Here the CDR3 DNA reads TGTGCCTGGAGTGTTTCTCCAGACAGGCCGAACACCGGGGAGCTGTTTTTT.

The gene calls are TRBV30 and TRBJ1-4, with D unresolved. CDR3 size: 12 residues. V shed 6 bases and J shed 6 bases, with 11 bases lying between them. The germline gives CDR1 GTSNPN, CDR2 SVGIG (reference sequence). CDR3: CACTDFDEKLFF. The CDR3 DNA reads as TGTGCCTGTACGGACTTCGATGAAAAACTGTTTTTT.